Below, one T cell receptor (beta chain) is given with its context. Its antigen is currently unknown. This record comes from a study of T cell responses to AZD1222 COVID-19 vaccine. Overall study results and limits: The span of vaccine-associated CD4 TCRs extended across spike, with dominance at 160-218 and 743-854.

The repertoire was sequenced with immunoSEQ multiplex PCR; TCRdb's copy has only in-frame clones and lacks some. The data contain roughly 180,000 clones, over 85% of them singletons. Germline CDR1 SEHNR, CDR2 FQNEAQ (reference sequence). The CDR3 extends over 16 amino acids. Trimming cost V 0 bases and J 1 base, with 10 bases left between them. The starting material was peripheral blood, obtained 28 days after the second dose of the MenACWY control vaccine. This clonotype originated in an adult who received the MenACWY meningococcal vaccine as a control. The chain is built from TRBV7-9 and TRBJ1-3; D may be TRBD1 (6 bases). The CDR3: CASSLARQGSGNTIYF. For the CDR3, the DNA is TGTGCCAGCAGCTTAGCGCGGCAGGGGTCTGGAAACACCATATATTTT.